This entry is about one T cell receptor (beta chain). This may come from a read error, since a much larger clone is one base off. The data were obtained in a study of molecular identifiers for immune sequencing clone quantification. Study in general: In replicates, the authors split RNA from approximately 20,000 or 98,000 naive CD8 cells five ways and sequenced four.

Germline V gene lookup returns CDR1 SEHNR and CDR2 FQNEAQ (reference sequence). CDR3 length: 15 amino acids. V was cut by 1 base and J by 6 bases, with 13 bases left in between. TCRdb re-analysed the PCR reads in MiXCR, keeping a single row per CDR3 protein. This table has more than 300,000 distinct CDR3 sequences, 20% to 25% appearing once. This chain links TRBV7-9 with TRBJ1-5; D is unresolved. The sequencing sample was made of naive CD8+ T cells from blood, with Jurkat cell RNA spiked in. The subset was: FACS-sorted CD8+CD4-CCR7+CD45RA+ naive T cells. This receptor was identified in a human donor in good health. Some libraries in this study had Jurkat cell RNA spiked in. In DNA form, the CDR3 reads TGTGCCAGCAGCTTAGGGGCAGGAAGGACTCAGCCCCAGCATTTT. Residues: CASSLGAGRTQPQHF.